This TCR beta chain was profiled in a study of T cells in Graves' hyperthyroidism and ophthalmopathy. Study details: Peripheral blood was collected at initial diagnosis, before any treatment.

The J segment lost 3 bases and the V segment lost 4 bases, leaving 5 bases of the junction unmatched. This CDR3 comprises 17 residues. Germline loops: CDR1 KGHDR, CDR2 SFDVKD. Concerning this clonotype: As yet, its antigen is unknown. Given a much more abundant clone one base away, this may be a read error.

Using RNA transcripts as the source, TCR beta CDR3 regions were amplified. TCR CDR3 regions were first amplified by RT-PCR with HTBI primers. TCRdb independently ran MiXCR on the multiplex PCR reads; one entry per CDR3 protein. The sample has about 500,000 distinct CDR3 sequences; 16% are singletons. The study's findings and limits: The model forecast ophthalmopathy, anticipating it by a median approximately 6.1 months before onset. Among clonotypes expanded in thyroid above 0.001, most were also found in blood.

A roughly 9.1 ml volume of fresh peripheral blood provided the PBMCs. The chain has TRBV24-1 and TRBJ2-1, with 13 nucleotides matching TRBD2. The sample comprised blood. This receptor was identified in a woman aged 25 to 39 with Graves' ophthalmopathy. The CDR3 coding sequence is TGTGCCACCAGTGAGTGGGGACTAGCGGGACGCTACAATGAGCAGTTCTTC. Encoded protein: CATSEWGLAGRYNEQFF.